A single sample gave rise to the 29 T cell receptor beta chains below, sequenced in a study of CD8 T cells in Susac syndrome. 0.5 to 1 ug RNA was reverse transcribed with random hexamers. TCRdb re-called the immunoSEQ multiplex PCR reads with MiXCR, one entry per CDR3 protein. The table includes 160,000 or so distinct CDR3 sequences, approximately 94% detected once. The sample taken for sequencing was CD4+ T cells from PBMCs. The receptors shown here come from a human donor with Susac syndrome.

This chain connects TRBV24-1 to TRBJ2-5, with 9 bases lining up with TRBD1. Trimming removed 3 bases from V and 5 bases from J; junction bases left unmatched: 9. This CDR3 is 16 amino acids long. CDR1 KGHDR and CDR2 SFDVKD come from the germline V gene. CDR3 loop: CATSDTGTGYPETQYF. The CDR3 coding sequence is TGTGCCACCAGTGATACCGGGACAGGGTATCCGGAGACCCAGTACTTC.

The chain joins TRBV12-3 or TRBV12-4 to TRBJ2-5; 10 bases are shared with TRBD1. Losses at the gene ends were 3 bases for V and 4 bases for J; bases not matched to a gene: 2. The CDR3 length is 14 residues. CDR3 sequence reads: CASSFWDRGETQYF. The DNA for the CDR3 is TGTGCCAGCAGTTTCTGGGACAGGGGAGAGACCCAGTACTTC.

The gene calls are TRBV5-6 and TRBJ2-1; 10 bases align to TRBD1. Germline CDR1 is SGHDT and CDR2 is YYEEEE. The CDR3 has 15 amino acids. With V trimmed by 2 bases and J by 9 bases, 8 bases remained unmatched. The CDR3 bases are TGTGCCAGCAGCTTTGACAGGGGGCTTTTAGGTGAGCAGTTCTTC. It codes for CASSFDRGLLGEQFF.

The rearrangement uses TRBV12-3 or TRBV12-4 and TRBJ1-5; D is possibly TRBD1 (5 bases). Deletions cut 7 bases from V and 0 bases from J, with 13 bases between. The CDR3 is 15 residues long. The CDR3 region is CASNAGTPSNQPQHF. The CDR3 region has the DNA TGTGCCAGCAATGCTGGGACGCCTAGCAATCAGCCCCAGCATTTT.

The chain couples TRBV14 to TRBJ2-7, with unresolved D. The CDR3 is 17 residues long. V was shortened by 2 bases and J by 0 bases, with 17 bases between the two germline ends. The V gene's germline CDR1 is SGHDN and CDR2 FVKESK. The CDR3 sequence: CASSQLPLWTDSYEQYF. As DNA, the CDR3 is TGTGCCAGCAGCCAATTGCCCCTATGGACGGACTCCTACGAGCAGTACTTC.

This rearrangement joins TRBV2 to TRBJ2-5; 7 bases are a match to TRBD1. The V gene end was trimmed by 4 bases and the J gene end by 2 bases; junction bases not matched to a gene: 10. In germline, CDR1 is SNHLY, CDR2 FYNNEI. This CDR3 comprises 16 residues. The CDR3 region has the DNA TGTGCCAGCAGTGGCAAGGTCTCGGGACAGCAAGAGACCCAGTACTTC. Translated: CASSGKVSGQQETQYF. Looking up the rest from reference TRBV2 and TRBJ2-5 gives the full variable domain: EPEVTQTPSHQVTQMGQEVILRCVPISNHLYFYWYRQILGQKVEFLVSFYNNEISEKSEIFDDQFSVERPDGSNFTLKIRSTKLEDSAMYFCASSGKVSGQQETQYFGPGTRLLVL.

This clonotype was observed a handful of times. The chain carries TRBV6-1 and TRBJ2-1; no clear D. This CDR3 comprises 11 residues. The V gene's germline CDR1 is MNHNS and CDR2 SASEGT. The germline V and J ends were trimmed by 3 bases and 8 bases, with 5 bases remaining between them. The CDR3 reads CASSDRYEQFF. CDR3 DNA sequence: TGTGCCAGCAGTGACCGCTATGAGCAGTTCTTC.

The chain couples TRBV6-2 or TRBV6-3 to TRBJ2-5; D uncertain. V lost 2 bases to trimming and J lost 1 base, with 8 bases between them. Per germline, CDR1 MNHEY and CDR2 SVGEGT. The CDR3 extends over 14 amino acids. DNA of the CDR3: TGTGCCAGCAGTTACGGGAACAGCCAAGAGACCCAGTACTTC. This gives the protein CASSYGNSQETQYF.

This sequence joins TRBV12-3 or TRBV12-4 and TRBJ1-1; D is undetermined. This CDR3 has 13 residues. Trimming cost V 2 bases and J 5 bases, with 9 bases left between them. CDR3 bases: TGTGCCAGCAGTTTAAGGGAAGGGACTGAAGCTTTCTTT. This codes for CASSLREGTEAFF.

The chain's CDR3 is CASSPLGRNEQYF. CDR3 bases: TGTGCCAGCAGCCCGTTGGGAAGGAACGAGCAGTACTTC. The rearrangement links TRBV21-1 to TRBJ2-7. TRBV21-1 is annotated as a pseudogene. The CDR3 length is 13 residues.

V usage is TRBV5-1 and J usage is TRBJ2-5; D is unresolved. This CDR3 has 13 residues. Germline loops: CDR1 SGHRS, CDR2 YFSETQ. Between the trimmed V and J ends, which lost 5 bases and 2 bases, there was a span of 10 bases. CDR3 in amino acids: CASRFTPQETQYF. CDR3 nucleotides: TGCGCCAGCAGATTCACCCCACAAGAGACCCAGTACTTC.

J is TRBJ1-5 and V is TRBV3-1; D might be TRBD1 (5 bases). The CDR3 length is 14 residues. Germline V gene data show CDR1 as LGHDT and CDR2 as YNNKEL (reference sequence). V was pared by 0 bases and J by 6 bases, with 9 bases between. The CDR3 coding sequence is TGTGCCAGCAGCCAAGAGGGCAGGGCTCAGCCCCAGCATTTT. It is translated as CASSQEGRAQPQHF.

The CDR3 region is CSANSGGVIETQYF. The CDR3 DNA reads as TGCAGTGCTAATAGCGGGGGGGTTATAGAGACCCAGTACTTC. The rearrangement uses TRBV20-1 and TRBJ2-5; 11 nucleotides agree with TRBD2. J was trimmed by 4 bases and V by 4 bases; bases with no gene match: 5. Looked up from germline, CDR1 is DFQATT and CDR2 is SNEGSKA (reference sequence). The CDR3 sequence is 14 residues long.

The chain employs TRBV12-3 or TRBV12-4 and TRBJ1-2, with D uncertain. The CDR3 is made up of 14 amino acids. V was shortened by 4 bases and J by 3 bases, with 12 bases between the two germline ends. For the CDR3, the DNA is TGTGCCAGCAGTTCCCCGGGCCCCTACTATGGCTACACCTTC. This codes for CASSSPGPYYGYTF.

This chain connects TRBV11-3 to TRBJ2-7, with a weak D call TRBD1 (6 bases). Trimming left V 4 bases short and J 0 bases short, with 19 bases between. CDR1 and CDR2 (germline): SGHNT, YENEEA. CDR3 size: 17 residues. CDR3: CASSSRRGGHSSYEQYF. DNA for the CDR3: TGTGCCAGCAGCTCCCGCCGAGGGGGACATAGCTCCTACGAGCAGTACTTC. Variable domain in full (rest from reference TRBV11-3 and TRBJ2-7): EAGVVQSPRYKIIEKKQPVAFWCNPISGHNTLYWYLQNLGQGPELLIRYENEEAVDDSQLPKDRFSAERLKGVDSTLKIQPAELGDSAVYLCASSSRRGGHSSYEQYFGPGTRLTVT.

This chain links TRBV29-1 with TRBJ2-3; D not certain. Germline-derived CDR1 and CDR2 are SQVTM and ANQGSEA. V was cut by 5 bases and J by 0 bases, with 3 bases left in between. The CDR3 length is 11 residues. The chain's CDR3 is CSVSSTDTQYF. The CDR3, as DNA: TGCAGCGTTAGTAGCACAGATACGCAGTATTTT.

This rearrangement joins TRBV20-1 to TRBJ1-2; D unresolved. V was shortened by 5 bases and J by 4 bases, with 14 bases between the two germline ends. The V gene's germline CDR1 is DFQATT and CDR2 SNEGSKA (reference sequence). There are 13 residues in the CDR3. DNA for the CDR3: TGCAGTGCTTTAGTCCCATCGAGCTATGGCTACACCTTC. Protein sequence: CSALVPSSYGYTF.

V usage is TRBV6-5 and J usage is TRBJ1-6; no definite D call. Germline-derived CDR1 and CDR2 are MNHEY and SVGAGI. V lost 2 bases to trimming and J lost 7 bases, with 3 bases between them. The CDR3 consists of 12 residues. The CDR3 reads CASSYTNSPLHF. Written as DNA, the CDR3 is TGTGCCAGCAGTTACACCAATTCACCCCTCCACTTT.

DNA of the CDR3: TGTGCCAGCAGTTTCCAGGGCGGTTATGGCTACACCTTC. It translates to CASSFQGGYGYTF. The chain employs TRBV12-3 or TRBV12-4 and TRBJ1-2, with D possibly matching TRBD1 (5 bases). This CDR3 spans 13 amino acids. V lost 3 bases, J lost 5 bases, and 10 bases lay in between.

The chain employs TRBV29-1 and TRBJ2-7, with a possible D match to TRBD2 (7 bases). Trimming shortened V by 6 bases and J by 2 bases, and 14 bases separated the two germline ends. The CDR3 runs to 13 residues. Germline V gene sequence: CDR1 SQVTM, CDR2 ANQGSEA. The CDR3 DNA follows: TGCAGCGTGGGGGGGGCCCTAACCTACGAGCAGTACTTC. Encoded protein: CSVGGALTYEQYF.

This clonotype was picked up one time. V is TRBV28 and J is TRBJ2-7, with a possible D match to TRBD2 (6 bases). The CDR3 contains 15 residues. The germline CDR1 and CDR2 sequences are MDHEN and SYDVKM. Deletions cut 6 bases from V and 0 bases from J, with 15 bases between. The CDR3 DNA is TGTGCCAGCAGGTCTACCGGGGGTAACTCCTACGAGCAGTACTTC. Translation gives CASRSTGGNSYEQYF.

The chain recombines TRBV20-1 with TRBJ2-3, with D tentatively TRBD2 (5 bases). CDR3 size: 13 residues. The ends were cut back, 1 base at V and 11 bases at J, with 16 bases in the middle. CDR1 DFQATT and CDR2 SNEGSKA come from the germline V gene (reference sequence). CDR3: CSARGETGNGQYF. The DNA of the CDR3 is TGCAGTGCTAGAGGAGAGACGGGGAATGGGCAGTATTTT.

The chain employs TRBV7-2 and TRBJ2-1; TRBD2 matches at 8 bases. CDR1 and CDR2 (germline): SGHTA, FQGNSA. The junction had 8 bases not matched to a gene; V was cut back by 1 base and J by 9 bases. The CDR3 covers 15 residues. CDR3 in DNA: TGTGCCAGCAGCTTAGAGGTCGGGGGGGCGGGTGAGCAGTTCTTC. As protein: CASSLEVGGAGEQFF.

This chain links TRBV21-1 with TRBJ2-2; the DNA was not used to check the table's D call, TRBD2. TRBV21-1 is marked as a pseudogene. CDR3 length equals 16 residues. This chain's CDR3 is CASSKVPMLAGGELFF. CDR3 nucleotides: TGTGCCAGCAGCAAAGTCCCAATGTTAGCGGGCGGGGAGCTGTTTTTT.

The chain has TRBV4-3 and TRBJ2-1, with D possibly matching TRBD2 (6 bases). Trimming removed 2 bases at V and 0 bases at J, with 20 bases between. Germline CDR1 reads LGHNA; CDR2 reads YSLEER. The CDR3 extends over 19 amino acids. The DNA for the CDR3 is TGCGCCAGCAGCCAACTCGTCGTGGACTATTTCCGCTCCTACAATGAGCAGTTCTTC. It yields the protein CASSQLVVDYFRSYNEQFF.

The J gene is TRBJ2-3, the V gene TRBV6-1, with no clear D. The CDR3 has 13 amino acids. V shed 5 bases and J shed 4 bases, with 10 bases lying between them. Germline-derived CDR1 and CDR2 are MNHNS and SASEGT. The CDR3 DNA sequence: TGTGCCAGCAGTCGTACTATGGCAGATACGCAGTATTTT. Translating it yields CASSRTMADTQYF.

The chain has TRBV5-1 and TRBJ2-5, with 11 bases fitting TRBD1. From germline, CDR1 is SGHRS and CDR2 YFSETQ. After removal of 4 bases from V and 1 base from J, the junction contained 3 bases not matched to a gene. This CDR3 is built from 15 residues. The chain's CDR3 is CASSGGTGGQETQYF. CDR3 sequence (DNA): TGCGCCAGCAGCGGGGGGACAGGGGGCCAAGAGACCCAGTACTTC.

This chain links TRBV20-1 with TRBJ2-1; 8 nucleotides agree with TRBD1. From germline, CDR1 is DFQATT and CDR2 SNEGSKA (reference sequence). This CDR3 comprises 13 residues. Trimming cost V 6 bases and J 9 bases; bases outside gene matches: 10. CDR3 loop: CSASLTGGSEQFF. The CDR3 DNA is TGCAGTGCGAGCCTAACAGGGGGAAGTGAGCAGTTCTTC.

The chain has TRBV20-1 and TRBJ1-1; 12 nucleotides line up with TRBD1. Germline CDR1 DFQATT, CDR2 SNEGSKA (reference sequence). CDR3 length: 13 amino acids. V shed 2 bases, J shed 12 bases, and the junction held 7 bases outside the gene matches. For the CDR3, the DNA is TGCAGTGCTAGATCCCCCGGGACAGGGGGCACTTTCTTT. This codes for CSARSPGTGGTFF.